This T cell receptor (beta chain) was documented in a study of T cell responses to AZD1222 COVID-19 vaccine. Regarding the study as a whole: Clonal diversity was possibly underestimated; the donors were predominantly white British and more often female. Close to half of spike-specific TCRs reportedly recognize unmutated variant regions. Spike-wide coverage was observed for vaccine-associated CD4 TCRs, with dominant responses at 160-218 and 743-854.

V dropped 0 bases and J dropped 5; count of bases not matched to a gene: 2. The length of the CDR3 is 14 residues. Germline V gene sequence: CDR1 LGHNA, CDR2 YNFKEQ. TCRdb's table, derived via immunoSEQ multiplex PCR, lists solely in-frame clones and lacks some. The table records about 100,000 clones, approximately 87% of them present only once. As to this clone: Its specificity is unknown.

The sample here was peripheral blood, taken on day 0 of AZD1222 vaccination. This receptor was taken from an adult in good health. This rearrangement joins TRBV4-2 to TRBJ1-2, with 8 bases matching TRBD1. CDR3 DNA: TGTGCCAGCAGCCAAGAAAGACAGGGGTATGGCTACACCTTC. It specifies CASSQERQGYGYTF.